This TCR beta chain stems from a study of T-cell memory formation after mild COVID-19. This CDR3 is 15 amino acids long. Germline CDR1 SEHNR, CDR2 FQNEAQ (reference sequence). J gave up 3 bases and V 2 bases, and 6 bases lay outside the gene matches. Via MiXCR, TCRdb re-called the 5' RACE reads, giving one row per CDR3 protein. The data hold more than 400,000 distinct CDR3 sequences, with around a sixth observed a single time. The clonotype comes from an adult woman who had mild COVID-19 (a few samples of this study predate the infection). Cell type and time point are not known. The chain joins TRBV7-9 to TRBJ2-7; 8 nucleotides match TRBD2. The sequencing sample was made of PBMCs or a T cell subset sorted from them (not recorded which). The CDR3 coding sequence is TGTGCCAGCAGCTTACGGAGCGGGGGACTCTACGAGCAGTACTTC. It encodes CASSLRSGGLYEQYF.